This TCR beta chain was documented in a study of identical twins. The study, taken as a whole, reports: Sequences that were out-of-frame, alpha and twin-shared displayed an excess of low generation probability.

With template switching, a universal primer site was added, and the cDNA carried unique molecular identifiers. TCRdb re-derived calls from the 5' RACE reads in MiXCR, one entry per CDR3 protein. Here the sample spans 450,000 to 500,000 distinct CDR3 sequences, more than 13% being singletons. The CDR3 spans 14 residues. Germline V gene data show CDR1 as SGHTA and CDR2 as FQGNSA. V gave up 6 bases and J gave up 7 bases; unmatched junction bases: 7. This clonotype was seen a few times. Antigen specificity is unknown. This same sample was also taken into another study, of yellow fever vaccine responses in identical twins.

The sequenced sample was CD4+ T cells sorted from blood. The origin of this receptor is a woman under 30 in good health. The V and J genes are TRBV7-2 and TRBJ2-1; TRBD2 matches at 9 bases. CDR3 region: CASRDSGGPNEQFF. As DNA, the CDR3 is TGTGCCAGCAGGGACAGCGGGGGGCCAAATGAGCAGTTCTTC.